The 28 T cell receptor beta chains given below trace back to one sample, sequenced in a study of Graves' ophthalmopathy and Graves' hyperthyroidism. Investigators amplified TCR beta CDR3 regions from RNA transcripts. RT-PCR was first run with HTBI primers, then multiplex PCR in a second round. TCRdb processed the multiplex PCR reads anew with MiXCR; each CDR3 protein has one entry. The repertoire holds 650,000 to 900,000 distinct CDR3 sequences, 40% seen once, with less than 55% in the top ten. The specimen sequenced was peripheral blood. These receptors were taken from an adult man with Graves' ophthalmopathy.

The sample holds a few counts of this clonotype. Here the CDR3 DNA reads TGTGCCAGCAGTTTCTATGAAGGGAGTCAGCCCCAGCATTTT. It specifies CASSFYEGSQPQHF. This chain joins TRBV12-3 or TRBV12-4 and TRBJ1-5; D call uncertain. V shed 3 bases and J shed 6 bases, with 12 bases lying between them. CDR3 size: 14 residues.

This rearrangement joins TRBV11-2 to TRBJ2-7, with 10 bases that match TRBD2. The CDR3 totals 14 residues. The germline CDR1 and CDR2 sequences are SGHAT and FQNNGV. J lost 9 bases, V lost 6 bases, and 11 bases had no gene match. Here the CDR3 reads CASSFRLAGERQYF. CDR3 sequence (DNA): TGTGCCAGCAGTTTCCGCCTAGCGGGAGAAAGGCAGTACTTC.

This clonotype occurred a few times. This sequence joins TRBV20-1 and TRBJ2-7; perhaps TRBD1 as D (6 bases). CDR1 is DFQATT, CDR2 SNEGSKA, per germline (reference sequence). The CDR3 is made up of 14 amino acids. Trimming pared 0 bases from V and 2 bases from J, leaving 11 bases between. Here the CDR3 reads CSAREGTQTYEQYF. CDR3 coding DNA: TGCAGTGCTAGAGAGGGGACACAAACCTACGAGCAGTACTTC.

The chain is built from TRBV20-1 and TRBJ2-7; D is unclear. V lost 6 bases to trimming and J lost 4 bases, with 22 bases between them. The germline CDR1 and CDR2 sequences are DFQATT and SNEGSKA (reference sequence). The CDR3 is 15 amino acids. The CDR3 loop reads CSAQVPSPSKYEQYF. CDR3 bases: TGCAGTGCCCAAGTTCCTTCACCCTCTAAGTACGAGCAGTACTTC.

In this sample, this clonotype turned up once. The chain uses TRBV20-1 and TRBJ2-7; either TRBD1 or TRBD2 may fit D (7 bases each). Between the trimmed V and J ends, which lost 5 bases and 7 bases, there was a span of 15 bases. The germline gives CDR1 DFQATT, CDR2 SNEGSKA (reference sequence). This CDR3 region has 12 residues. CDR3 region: CSAEGTAGEQYF. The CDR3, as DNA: TGCAGTGCTGAAGGGACAGCGGGGGAGCAGTACTTC.

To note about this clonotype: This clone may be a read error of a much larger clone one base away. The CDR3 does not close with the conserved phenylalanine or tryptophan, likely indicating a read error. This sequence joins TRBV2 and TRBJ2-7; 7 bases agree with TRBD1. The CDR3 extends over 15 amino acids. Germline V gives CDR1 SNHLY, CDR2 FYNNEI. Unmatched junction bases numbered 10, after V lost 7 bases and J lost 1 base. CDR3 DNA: TGTGCCAGCATAATTGACAGGGCCCATTCCTACGAGCAGTACCTC. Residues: CASIIDRAHSYEQYL.

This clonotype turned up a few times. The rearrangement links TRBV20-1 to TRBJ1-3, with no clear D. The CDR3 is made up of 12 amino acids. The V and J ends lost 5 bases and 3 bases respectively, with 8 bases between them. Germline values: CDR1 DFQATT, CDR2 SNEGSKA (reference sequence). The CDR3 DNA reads TGCAGTGCTCCTACAGTTGGAAACACCATATATTTT. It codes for CSAPTVGNTIYF.

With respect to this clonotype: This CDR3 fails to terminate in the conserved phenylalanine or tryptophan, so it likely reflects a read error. The CDR3 region is CAIRLAGNTGELFL. Written as DNA, the CDR3 is TGTGCCATCAGACTAGCGGGGAACACCGGGGAGCTGTTTCTT. V and J are TRBV10-3 and TRBJ2-2, with 9 nucleotides matching TRBD2. Germline CDR1 ENHRY, CDR2 SYGVKD. The CDR3 is made up of 14 amino acids. V was pared by 6 bases and J by 1 base, with 0 bases of the junction left unmatched.

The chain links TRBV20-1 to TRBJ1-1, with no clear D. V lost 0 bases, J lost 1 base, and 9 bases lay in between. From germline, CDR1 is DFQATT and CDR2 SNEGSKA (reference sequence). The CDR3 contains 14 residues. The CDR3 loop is CSARDWRANTEAFF. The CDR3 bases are TGCAGTGCTAGAGATTGGCGGGCGAACACTGAAGCTTTCTTT.

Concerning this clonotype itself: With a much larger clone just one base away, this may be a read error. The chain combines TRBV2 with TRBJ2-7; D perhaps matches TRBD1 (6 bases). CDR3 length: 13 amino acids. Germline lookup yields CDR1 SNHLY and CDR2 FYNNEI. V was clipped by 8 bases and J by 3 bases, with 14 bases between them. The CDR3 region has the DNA TGTGCCAGCGGCCAGGGGCTCAACTACGAGCAGTACTTC. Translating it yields CASGQGLNYEQYF.

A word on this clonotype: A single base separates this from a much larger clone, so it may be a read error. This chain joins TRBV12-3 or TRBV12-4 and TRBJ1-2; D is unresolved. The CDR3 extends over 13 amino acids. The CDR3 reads CASSLVTENGCTF. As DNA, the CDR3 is TGTGCCAGCAGTTTAGTTACAGAGAATGGCTGCACCTTC.

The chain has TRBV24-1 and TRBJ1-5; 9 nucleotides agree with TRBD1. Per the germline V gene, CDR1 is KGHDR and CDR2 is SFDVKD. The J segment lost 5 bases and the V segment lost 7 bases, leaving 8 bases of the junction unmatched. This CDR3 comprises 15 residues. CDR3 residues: CATSNTQGADQPQHF. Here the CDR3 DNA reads TGTGCCACCAGCAACACACAGGGGGCGGATCAGCCCCAGCATTTT.

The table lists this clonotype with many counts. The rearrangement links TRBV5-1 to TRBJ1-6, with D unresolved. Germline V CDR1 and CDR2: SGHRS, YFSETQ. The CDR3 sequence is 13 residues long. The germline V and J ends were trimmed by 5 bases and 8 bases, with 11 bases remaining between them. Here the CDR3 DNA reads TGCGCCAGCAGAGCCACCGAGGATTCACCCCTCCACTTT. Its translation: CASRATEDSPLHF.

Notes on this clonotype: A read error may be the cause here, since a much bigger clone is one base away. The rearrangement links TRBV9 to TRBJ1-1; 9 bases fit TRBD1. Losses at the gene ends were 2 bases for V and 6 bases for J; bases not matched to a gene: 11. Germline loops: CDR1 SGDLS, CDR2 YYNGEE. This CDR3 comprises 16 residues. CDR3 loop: CASSVGLGQGSAEAFF. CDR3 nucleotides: TGTGCCAGCAGCGTGGGTCTCGGACAGGGGAGCGCTGAAGCTTTCTTT.

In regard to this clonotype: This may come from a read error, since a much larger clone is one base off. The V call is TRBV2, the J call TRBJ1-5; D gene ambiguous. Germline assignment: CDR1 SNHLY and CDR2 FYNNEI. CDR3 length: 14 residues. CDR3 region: CASSEWRSNQPRHF. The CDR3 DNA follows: TGTGCCAGCAGTGAATGGCGTAGCAATCAGCCCCGGCATTTT.

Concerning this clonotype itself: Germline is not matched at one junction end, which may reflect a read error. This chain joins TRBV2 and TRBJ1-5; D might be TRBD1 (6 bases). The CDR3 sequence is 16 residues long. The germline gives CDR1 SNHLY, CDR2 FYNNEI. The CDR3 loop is CVSCRSGTYSNQPQHF. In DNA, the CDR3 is TGTGTCAGCTGTCGTTCCGGGACATATAGCAATCAGCCCCAGCATTTT.

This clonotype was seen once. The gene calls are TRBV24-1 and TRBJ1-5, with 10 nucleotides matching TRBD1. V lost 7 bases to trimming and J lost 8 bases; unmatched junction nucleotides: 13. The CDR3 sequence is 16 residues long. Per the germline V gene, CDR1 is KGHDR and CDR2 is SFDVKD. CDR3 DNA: TGTGCCACCAGCAGCCTCCGGGACAGGGGATTTAAGCCCCAGCATTTT. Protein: CATSSLRDRGFKPQHF.

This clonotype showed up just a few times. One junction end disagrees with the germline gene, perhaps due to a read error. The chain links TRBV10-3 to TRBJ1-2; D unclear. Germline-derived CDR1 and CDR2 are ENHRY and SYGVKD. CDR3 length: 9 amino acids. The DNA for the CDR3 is TGTGCCAGCAGTCACCCGCGGACCTTC. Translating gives CASSHPRTF.

CDR3 in amino acids: CSAVIRDTEAFF. Here the CDR3 DNA reads TGCAGCGCCGTTATCCGGGACACTGAAGCTTTCTTT. The V call is TRBV29-1, the J call TRBJ1-1; D remains unclear. The CDR3 is made up of 12 amino acids. Germline values: CDR1 SQVTM, CDR2 ANQGSEA. V shed 7 bases and J shed 3 bases, with 12 bases lying between them.

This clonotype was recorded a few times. CDR3 sequence reads: CSAPTLPSIETQYF. The CDR3 nucleotides are TGCAGTGCTCCCACACTACCCTCCATCGAGACCCAGTACTTC. The J gene is TRBJ2-5, the V gene TRBV20-1; D gene unclear. Germline-derived CDR1 and CDR2 are DFQATT and SNEGSKA (reference sequence). V was clipped by 5 bases and J by 5 bases, with 18 bases between them. This CDR3 has 14 amino acids.

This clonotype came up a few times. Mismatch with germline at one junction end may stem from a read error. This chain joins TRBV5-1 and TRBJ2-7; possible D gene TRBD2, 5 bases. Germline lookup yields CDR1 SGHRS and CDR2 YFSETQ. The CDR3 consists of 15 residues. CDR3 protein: CASSGRTEPPYEQYF. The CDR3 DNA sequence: TGTGCCAGCAGCGGACGGACGGAGCCCCCCTACGAGCAGTACTTC.

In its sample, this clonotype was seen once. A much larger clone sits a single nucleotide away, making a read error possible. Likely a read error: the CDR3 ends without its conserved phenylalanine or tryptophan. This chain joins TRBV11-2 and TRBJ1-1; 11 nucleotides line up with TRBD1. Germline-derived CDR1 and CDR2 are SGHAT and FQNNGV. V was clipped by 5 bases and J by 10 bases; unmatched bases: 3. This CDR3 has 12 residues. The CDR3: CASSADRGRAFL. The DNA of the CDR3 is TGTGCCAGCAGCGCGGACAGGGGGCGAGCTTTCCTT.

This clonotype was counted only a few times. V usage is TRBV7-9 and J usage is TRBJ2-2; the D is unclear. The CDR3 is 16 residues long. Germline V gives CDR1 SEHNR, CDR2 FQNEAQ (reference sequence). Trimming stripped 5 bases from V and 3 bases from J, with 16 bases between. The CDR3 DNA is TGTGCCAGCAGCCAAGATTCCCCGGGTTACACCGGGGAGCTGTTTTTT. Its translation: CASSQDSPGYTGELFF.

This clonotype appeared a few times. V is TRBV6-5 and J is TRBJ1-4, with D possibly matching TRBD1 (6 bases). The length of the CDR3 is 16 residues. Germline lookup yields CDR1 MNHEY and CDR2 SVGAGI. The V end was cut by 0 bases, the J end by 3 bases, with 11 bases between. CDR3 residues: CASSYSTWTANEKLFF. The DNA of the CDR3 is TGTGCCAGCAGTTACTCAACCTGGACAGCTAATGAAAAACTGTTTTTT.

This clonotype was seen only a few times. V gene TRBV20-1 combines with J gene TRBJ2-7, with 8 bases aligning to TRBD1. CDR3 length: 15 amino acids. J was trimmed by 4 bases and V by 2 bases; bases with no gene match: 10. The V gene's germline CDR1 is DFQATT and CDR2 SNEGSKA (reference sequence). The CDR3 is CSARNPTGGRYEQYF. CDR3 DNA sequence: TGCAGTGCTAGAAACCCTACAGGGGGAAGATACGAGCAGTACTTC.

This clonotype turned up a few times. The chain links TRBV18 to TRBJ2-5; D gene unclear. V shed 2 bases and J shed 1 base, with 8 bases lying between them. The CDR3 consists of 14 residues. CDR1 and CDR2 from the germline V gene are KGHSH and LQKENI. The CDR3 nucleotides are TGTGCCAGCTCACCAAGAAGGGCCCAAGAGACCCAGTACTTC. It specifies CASSPRRAQETQYF.

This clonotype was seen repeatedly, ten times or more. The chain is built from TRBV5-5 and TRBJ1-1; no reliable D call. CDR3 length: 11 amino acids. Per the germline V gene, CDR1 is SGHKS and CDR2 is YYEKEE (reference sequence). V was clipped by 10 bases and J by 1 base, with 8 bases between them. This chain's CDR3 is CAVARNTEAFF. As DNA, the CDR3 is TGTGCCGTAGCACGGAACACTGAAGCTTTCTTT.

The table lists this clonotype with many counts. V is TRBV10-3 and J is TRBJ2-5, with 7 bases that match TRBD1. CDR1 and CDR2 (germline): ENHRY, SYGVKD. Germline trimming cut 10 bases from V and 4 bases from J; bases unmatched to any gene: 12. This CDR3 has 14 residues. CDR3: CATRSQGRPETQYF. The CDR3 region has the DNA TGTGCCACGAGATCACAGGGGCGTCCAGAGACCCAGTACTTC.